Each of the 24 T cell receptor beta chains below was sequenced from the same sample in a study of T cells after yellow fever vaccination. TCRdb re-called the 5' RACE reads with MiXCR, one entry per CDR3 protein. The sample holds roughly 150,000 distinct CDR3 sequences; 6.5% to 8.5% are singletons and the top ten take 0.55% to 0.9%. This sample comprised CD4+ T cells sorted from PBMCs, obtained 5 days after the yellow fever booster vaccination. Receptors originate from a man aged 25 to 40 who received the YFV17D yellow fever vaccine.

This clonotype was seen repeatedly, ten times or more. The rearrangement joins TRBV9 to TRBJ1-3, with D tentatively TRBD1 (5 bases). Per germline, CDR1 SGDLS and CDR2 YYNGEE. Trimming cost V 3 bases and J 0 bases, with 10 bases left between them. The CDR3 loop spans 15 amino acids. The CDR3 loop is CASSAEGTSGNTIYF. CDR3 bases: TGTGCCAGCAGCGCGGAGGGGACCTCTGGAAACACCATATATTTT.

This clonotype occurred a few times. CDR3 DNA: TGCAGTGCTAACTTTCAAGCGGAGCCTCAAAAGACCCAGTACTTC. As protein: CSANFQAEPQKTQYF. This chain links TRBV20-1 with TRBJ2-5; tentative D call: TRBD2 (5 bases). Trimming removed 4 bases at V and 6 bases at J, with 21 bases between. Germline lookup yields CDR1 DFQATT and CDR2 SNEGSKA (reference sequence). This CDR3 is 15 amino acids long.

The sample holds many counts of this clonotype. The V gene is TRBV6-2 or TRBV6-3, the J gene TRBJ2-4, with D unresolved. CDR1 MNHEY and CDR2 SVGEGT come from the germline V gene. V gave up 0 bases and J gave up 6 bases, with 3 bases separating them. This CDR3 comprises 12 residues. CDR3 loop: CASSYSGNIQYF. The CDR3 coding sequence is TGTGCCAGCAGTTACTCGGGAAACATTCAGTACTTC.

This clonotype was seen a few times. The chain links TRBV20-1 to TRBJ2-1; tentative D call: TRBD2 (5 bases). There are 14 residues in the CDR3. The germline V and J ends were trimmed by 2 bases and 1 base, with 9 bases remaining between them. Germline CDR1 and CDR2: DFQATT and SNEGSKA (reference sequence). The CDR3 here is CSARQGSSYNEQFF. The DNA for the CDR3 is TGCAGTGCTAGACAAGGGAGTTCCTACAATGAGCAGTTCTTC.

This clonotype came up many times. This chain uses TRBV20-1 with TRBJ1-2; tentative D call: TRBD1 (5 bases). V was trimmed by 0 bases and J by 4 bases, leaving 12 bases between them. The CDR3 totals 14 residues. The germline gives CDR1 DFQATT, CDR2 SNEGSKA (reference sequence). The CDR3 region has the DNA TGCAGTGCTAGAGATCAGGACAATACCTATGGCTACACCTTC. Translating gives CSARDQDNTYGYTF.

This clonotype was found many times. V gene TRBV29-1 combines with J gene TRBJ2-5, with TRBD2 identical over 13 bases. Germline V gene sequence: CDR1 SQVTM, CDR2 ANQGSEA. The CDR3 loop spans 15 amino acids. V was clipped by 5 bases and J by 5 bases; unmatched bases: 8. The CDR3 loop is CSVLQLAGGPETQYF. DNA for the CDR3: TGCAGCGTTCTCCAACTAGCGGGAGGGCCTGAGACCCAGTACTTC.

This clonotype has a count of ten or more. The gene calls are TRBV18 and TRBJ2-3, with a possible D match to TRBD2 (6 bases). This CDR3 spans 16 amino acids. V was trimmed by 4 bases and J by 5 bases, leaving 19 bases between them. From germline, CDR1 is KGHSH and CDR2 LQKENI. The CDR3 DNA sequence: TGTGCCAGCTCACTCCTGGGGGGAACGGCCGGAGATACGCAGTATTTT. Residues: CASSLLGGTAGDTQYF.

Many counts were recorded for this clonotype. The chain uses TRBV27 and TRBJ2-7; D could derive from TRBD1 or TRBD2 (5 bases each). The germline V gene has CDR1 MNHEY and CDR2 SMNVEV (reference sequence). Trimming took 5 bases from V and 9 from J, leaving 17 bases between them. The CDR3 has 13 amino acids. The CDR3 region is CASSPTGRSGQYF. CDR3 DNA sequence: TGTGCCAGCAGTCCGACGGGGCGCTCCGGGCAGTACTTC.

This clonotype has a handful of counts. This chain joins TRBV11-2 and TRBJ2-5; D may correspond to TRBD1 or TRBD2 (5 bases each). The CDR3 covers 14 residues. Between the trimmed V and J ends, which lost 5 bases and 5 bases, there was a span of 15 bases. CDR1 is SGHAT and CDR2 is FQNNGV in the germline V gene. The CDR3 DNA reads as TGTGCCAGCAGCCAACGGGACCAAACGGAGACCCAGTACTTC. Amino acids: CASSQRDQTETQYF. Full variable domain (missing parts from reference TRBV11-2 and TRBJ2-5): EAGVAQSPRYKIIEKRQSVAFWCNPISGHATLYWYQQILGQGPKLLIQFQNNGVVDDSQLPKDRFSAERLKGVDSTLKIQPAKLEDSAVYLCASSQRDQTETQYFGPGTRLLVL.

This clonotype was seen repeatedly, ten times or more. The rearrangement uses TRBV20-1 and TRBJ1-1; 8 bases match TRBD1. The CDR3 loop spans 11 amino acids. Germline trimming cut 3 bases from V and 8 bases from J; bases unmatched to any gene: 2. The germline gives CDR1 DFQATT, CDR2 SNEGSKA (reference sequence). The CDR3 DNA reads TGCAGTGCTAGGTGGGACAGGGAAGCTTTCTTT. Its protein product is CSARWDREAFF.

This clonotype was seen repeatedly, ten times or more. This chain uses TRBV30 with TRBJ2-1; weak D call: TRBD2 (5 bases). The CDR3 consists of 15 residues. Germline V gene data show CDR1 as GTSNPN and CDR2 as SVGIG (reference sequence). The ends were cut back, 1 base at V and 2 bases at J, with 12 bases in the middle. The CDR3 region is CAWSAGVPTYNEQFF. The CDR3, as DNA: TGTGCCTGGAGTGCCGGGGTCCCTACCTACAATGAGCAGTTCTTC.

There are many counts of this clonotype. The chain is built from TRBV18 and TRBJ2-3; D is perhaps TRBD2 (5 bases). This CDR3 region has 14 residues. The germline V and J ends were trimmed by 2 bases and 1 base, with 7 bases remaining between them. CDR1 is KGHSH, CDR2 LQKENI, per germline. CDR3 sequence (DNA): TGTGCCAGCTCACCAATGGAGGGCACAGATACGCAGTATTTT. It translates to CASSPMEGTDTQYF. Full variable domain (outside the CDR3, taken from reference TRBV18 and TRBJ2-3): NAGVMQNPRHLVRRRGQEARLRCSPMKGHSHVYWYRQLPEEGLKFMVYLQKENIIDESGMPKERFSAEFPKEGPSILRIQQVVRGDSAAYFCASSPMEGTDTQYFGPGTRLTVL.

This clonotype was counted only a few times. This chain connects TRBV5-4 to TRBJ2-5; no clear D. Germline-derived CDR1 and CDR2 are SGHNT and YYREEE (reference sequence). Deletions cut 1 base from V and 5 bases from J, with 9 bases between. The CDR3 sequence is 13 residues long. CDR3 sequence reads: CASSLNHVETQYF. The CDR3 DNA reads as TGTGCCAGCAGCTTGAACCACGTGGAGACCCAGTACTTC.

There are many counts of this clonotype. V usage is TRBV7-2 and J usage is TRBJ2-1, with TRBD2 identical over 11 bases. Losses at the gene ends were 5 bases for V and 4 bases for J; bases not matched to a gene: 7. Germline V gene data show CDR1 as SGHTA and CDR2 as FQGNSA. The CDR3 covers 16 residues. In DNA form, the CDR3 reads TGTGCCAGCAGCCGCGGGGGACTAGCGGTTTACAATGAGCAGTTCTTC. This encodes CASSRGGLAVYNEQFF.

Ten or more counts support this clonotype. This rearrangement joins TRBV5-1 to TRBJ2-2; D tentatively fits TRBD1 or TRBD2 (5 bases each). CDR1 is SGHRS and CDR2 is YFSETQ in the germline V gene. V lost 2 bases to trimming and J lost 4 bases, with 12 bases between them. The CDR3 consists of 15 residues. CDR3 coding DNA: TGCGCCAGCAGCTTCGGGACGACGGGCACCGGGGAGCTGTTTTTT. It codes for CASSFGTTGTGELFF.

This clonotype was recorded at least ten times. The CDR3 here is CASSWTSGRLSSYNEQFF. The DNA for the CDR3 is TGCGCCAGCAGCTGGACTAGCGGGAGGCTAAGCTCCTACAATGAGCAGTTCTTC. This chain uses TRBV5-1 with TRBJ2-1; 14 bases are a match to TRBD2. V shed 3 bases and J 0 bases; nucleotides not matched to a gene: 5. The CDR3 has 18 residues. The germline gives CDR1 SGHRS, CDR2 YFSETQ. The full variable domain, completed using reference TRBV5-1 and TRBJ2-1, is KAGVTQTPRYLIKTRGQQVTLSCSPISGHRSVSWYQQTPGQGLQFLFEYFSETQRNKGNFPGRFSGRQFSNSRSEMNVSTLELGDSALYLCASSWTSGRLSSYNEQFFGPGTRLTVL.

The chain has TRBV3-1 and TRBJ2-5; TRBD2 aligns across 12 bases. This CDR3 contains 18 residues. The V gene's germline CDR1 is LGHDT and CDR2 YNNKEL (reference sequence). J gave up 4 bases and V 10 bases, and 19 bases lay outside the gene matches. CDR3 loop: CATCQPPGTSGFLETQYF. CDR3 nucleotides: TGTGCCACCTGCCAACCACCCGGGACTAGCGGGTTTCTAGAGACCCAGTACTTC.

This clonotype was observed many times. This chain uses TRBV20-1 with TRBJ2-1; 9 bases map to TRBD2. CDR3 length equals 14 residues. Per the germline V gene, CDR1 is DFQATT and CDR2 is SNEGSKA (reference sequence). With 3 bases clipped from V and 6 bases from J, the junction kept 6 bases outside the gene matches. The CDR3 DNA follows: TGCAGTGCTAGTTATGCGGGAGGGCTCAATGAGCAGTTCTTC. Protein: CSASYAGGLNEQFF.

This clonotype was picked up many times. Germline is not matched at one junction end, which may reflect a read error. In nucleotides, the CDR3 is TGCAGTGCTAGAGATGTGGCCACAGCGGGAGGTATCTTC. Residues: CSARDVATAGGIF. The chain employs TRBV20-1 and TRBJ2-1, with 9 bases matching TRBD2. The V gene's germline CDR1 is DFQATT and CDR2 SNEGSKA (reference sequence). The CDR3 is 13 residues long.

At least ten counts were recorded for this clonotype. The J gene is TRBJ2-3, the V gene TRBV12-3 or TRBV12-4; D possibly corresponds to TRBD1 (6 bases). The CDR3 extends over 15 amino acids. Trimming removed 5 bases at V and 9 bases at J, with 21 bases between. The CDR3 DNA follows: TGTGCCAGCAGTCGCGATACGGGACACCCAGGGACGCAGTATTTT. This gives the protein CASSRDTGHPGTQYF.

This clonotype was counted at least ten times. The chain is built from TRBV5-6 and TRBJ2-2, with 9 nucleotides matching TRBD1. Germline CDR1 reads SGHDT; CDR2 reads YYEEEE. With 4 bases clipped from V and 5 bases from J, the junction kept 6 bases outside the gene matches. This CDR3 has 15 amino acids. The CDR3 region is CASSIPGQGTGELFF. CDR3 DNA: TGTGCCAGCAGCATACCGGGACAGGGAACCGGGGAGCTGTTTTTT.

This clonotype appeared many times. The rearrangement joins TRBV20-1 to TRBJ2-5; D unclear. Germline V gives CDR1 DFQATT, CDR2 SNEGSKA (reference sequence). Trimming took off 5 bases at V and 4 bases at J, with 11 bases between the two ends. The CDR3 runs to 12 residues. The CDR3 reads CSAPSVGETQYF. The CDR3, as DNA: TGCAGTGCTCCTTCGGTTGGAGAGACCCAGTACTTC.

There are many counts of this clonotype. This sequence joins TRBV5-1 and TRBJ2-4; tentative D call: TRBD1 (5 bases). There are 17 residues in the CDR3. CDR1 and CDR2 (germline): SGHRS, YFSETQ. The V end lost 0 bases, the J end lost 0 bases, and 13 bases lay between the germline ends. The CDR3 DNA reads TGCGCCAGCAGCTTGGATCAGGGAACGCGAGCCAAAAACATTCAGTACTTC. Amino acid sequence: CASSLDQGTRAKNIQYF.

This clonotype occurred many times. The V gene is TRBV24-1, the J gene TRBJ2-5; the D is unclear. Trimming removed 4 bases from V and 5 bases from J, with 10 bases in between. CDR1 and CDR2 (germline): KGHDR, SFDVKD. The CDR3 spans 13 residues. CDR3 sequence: CATSDPATETQYF. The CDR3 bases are TGTGCCACCAGTGACCCCGCGACGGAGACCCAGTACTTC.